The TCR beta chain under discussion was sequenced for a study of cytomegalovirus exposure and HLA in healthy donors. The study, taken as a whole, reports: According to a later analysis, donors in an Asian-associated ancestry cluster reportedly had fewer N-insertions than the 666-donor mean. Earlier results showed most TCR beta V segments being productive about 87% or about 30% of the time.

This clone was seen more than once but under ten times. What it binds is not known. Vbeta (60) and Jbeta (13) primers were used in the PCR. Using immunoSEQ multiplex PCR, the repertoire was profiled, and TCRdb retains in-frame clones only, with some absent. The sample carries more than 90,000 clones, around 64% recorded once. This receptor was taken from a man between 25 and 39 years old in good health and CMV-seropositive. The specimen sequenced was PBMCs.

In nucleotides, the CDR3 is TGTGCCAGCAGCCTTAACAGGGACCACGAGCAGTACTTC. This sequence encodes CASSLNRDHEQYF. V is TRBV5-8 and J is TRBJ2-5; weak D call: TRBD1 (6 bases). The assigned J gene may be wrong: the sequence end matches TRBJ2-7 better. Looked up from germline, CDR1 is SGHTS and CDR2 is YDEGEE. This CDR3 contains 13 residues.